This TCR beta chain was recorded in a study of T cells after yellow fever vaccination. V dropped 0 bases and J dropped 0 bases, with 8 bases sitting between them. Per the germline V gene, CDR1 is GTSNPN and CDR2 is SVGIG (reference sequence). The CDR3 spans 15 residues. Study-level findings and limits: Some clonotypes were seen in both the CD4 and the CD8 compartments. These made up a small share and likely arose from convergent recombination.

Comment on this clonotype: Its antigen is currently unknown.

TCRdb used MiXCR to reprocess the 5' RACE reads, holding one entry per CDR3 protein. The repertoire includes about 350,000 distinct CDR3 sequences, 7% to 10% of them detected once, and around 17% sits in the top ten. Sequenced material: PBMCs, taken approximately 40 days after the first yellow fever vaccination. The V call is TRBV30, the J call TRBJ1-4; no firm D call. The receptor comes from a man aged 18 to 30 who received the YFV17D yellow fever vaccine. The CDR3 here is CAWSVGYATNEKLFF. The CDR3 nucleotides are TGTGCCTGGAGTGTAGGGTATGCAACTAATGAAAAACTGTTTTTT.